The T cell receptor (beta chain) under discussion was sequenced for a study of T-cell memory formation after mild COVID-19. Turning to the study itself: Clusters were largely donor specific.

Study-level points and caveats: The study found contracting CD4+ clones mainly in CM and EM and contracting CD8+ clones in EMRA. In pre-infection memory, a portion of responding clones appeared, which suggested that cross-reactive memory joined.

In the case of this clonotype: The antigen is unknown.

V was pared by 4 bases and J by 1 base, with 12 bases between. This CDR3 comprises 15 residues. The germline CDR1 and CDR2 sequences are MNHEY and SVGAGI. It was 5'RACE with constant-segment primers that produced the TCR alpha and TCR beta cDNA libraries, which carried sample barcodes and UMIs. A single record per CDR3 protein comes from TCRdb applying MiXCR to the 5' RACE reads. In the table there are 300,000 to 400,000 distinct CDR3 sequences, around 21% of which are singletons. The chain carries TRBV6-5 and TRBJ2-3, with D maybe TRBD1 (6 bases). This clonotype originated in an adult woman who had mild COVID-19 (a few samples of this study predate the infection). Cell type and time point are not known. Material for sequencing was PBMCs or a T cell subset sorted from them (not recorded which). This chain's CDR3 is CASSSRGAGTDTQYF. For the CDR3, the DNA is TGTGCCAGCAGTTCCAGGGGCGCGGGCACAGATACGCAGTATTTT.